This T cell receptor beta chain was retrieved from a study of cytomegalovirus exposure and HLA in healthy donors. Broader study findings: By HLA locus, TCR association rates varied in a later analysis, with DRB1 showing the most and HLA-C the fewest.

Regarding this clone: What it recognizes is unknown.

CDR1 SGHNT and CDR2 YYREEE come from the germline V gene (reference sequence). This CDR3 has 15 amino acids. Trimming cost V 3 bases and J 2 bases; bases outside gene matches: 8. Primers for the PCR totalled 60 Vbeta and 13 Jbeta. Original methodology: There were tens of millions of unique TCR beta chains by a later count, and around 10 million of them were shared. Clones were sequenced by immunoSEQ multiplex PCR, and TCRdb holds only the in-frame ones, with some missing. The V and J calls and clone size were taken over from that table, and D and trimming were inferred from the DNA. Of under 45,000 clones in the sample, roughly 80% are singletons; the top ten hold about 1.5%.

This receptor was obtained from a man aged 25-40 years in good health and CMV-seronegative. The sequenced sample consisted of PBMCs. The chain uses TRBV5-4 and TRBJ2-7; 7 bases are shared with TRBD1. CDR3 amino acids: CASSSKTGTAYEQYF. DNA for the CDR3: TGTGCCAGCAGCTCAAAGACCGGGACAGCCTACGAGCAGTACTTC. The variable domain in full, completed from reference TRBV5-4 and TRBJ2-7, reads ETGVTQSPTHLIKTRGQQVTLRCSSQSGHNTVSWYQQALGQGPQFIFQYYREEENGRGNFPPRFSGLQFPNYSSELNVNALELDDSALYLCASSSKTGTAYEQYFGPGTRLTVT.